What follows is one T cell receptor (beta chain) and its context. The data were obtained in a study of blood T cell repertoires in COVID-19. Trimming cost V 7 bases and J 5 bases, with 14 bases left between them. The CDR3 covers 13 residues. Germline V gene data show CDR1 as MDHEN and CDR2 as SYDVKM. Measured with immunoSEQ multiplex PCR; TCRdb has only the in-frame clones, and not every one. The sample has about 260,000 clones; about 90% are singletons. Sequencing used PBMCs or T cells enriched from blood (not recorded which). V usage is TRBV28 and J usage is TRBJ1-2; D is unclear. The receptor's source is a woman aged 40 to 50 who had been exposed to COVID-19. CDR3: CASTRGIGYGYTF. The CDR3 region has the DNA TGTGCCAGCACCCGGGGTATCGGGTATGGCTACACCTTC.